The T cell receptor (beta chain) under discussion was sequenced for a study of response to subunit inactivated influenza vaccine. Broader study findings: Few additional T cells are recruited per seasonal influenza vaccination, authors suggested.

Per germline, CDR1 MNHNS and CDR2 SASEGT. The CDR3 covers 12 residues. The germline V and J ends were trimmed by 10 bases and 7 bases, with 16 bases remaining between them. The table lists this clonotype with many counts. The antigen is unknown. MiXCR, run by TCRdb on the RT-PCR reads, gives a single entry per CDR3 protein. Of some 850,000 distinct CDR3 sequences listed, approximately 17% were seen once; the top ten hold roughly a tenth. Sequencing was performed on PBMCs from blood, taken approximately 5 days after vaccination. V is TRBV6-1 and J is TRBJ1-1; D is possibly TRBD1 (5 bases). This sequence was found in a man aged 45-65 years who received an inactivated influenza vaccine. The CDR3 loop is CATQWDVGEAFF. CDR3 nucleotide sequence: TGTGCCACCCAGTGGGACGTCGGTGAAGCTTTCTTT.